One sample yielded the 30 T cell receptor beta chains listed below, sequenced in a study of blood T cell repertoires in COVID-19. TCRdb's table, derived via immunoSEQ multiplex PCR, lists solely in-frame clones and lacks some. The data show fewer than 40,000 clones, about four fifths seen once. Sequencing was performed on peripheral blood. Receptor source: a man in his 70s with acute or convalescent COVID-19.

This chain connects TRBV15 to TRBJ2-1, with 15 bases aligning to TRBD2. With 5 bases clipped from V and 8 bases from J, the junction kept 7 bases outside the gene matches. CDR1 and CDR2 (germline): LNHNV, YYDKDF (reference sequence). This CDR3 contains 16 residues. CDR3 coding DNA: TGTGCCACCAGCTATCAGGGACTAGCGGGAGGCTATGAGCAGTTCTTC. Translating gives CATSYQGLAGGYEQFF.

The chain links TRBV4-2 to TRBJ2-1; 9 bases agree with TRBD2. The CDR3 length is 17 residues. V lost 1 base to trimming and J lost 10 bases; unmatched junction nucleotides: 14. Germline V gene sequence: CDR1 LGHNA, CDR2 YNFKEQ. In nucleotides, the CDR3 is TGTGCCAGCAGCCAAGCGGATTGGGTAGCTAGCGGGGAGGAGCAGTTCTTC. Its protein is CASSQADWVASGEEQFF.

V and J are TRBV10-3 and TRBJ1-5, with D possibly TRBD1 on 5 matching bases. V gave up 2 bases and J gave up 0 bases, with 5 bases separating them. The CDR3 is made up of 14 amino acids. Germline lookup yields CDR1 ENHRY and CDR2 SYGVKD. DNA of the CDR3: TGTGCCATCAGTGAGGACAGTAGCAATCAGCCCCAGCATTTT. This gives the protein CAISEDSSNQPQHF.

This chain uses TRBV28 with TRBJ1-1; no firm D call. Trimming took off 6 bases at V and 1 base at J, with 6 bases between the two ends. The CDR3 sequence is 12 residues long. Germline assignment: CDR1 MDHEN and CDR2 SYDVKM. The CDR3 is CASRVANTEAFF. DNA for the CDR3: TGTGCCAGCAGAGTGGCGAACACTGAAGCTTTCTTT.

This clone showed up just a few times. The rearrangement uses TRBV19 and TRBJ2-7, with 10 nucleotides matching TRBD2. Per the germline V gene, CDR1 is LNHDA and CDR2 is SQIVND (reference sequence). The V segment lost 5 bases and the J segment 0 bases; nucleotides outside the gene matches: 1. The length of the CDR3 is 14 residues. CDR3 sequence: CASSWTSGSYEQYF. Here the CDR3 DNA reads TGTGCCAGTAGTTGGACTAGCGGCTCCTACGAGCAGTACTTC.

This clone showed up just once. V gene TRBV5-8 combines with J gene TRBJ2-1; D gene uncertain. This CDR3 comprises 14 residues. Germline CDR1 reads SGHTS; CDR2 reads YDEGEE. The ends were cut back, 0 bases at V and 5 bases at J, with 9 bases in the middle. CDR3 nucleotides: TGTGCCAGCAGCTTGGGTCTCAGTCACAATGAGCAGTTCTTC. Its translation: CASSLGLSHNEQFF. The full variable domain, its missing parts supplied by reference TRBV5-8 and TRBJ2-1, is EAGVTQSPTHLIKTRGQQATLRCSPISGHTSVYWYQQALGLGLQFLLWYDEGEERNRGNFPPRFSGRQFPNYSSELNVNALELEDSALYLCASSLGLSHNEQFFGPGTRLTVL.

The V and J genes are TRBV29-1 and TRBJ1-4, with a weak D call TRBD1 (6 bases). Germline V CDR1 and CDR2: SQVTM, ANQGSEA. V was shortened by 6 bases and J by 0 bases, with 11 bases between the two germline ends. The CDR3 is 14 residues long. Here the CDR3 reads CSVRQAATNEKLFF. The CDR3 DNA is TGCAGCGTACGACAGGCTGCAACTAATGAAAAACTGTTTTTT. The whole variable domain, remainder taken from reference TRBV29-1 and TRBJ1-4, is SAVISQKPSRDICQRGTSLTIQCQVDSQVTMMFWYRQQPGQSLTLIATANQGSEATYESGFVIDKFPISRPNLTFSTLTVSNMSPEDSSIYLCSVRQAATNEKLFFGSGTQLSVL.

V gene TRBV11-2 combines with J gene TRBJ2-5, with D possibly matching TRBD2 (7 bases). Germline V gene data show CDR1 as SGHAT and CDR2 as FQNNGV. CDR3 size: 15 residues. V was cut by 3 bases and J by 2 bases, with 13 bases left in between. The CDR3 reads CASSLGGGVQETQYF. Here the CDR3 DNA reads TGTGCCAGCAGCTTGGGGGGGGGCGTTCAAGAGACCCAGTACTTC.

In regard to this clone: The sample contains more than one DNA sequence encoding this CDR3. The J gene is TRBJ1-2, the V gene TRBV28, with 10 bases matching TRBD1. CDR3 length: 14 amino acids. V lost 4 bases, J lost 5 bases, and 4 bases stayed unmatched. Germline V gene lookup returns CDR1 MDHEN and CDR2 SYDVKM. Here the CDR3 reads CASSSGTGVYGYTF. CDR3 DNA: TGTGCCAGCAGTTCCGGGACAGGGGTATATGGCTACACCTTC.

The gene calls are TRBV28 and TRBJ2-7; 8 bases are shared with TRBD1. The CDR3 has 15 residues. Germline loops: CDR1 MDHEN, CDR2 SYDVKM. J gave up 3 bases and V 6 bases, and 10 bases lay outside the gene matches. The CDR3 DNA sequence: TGTGCCAGCAGAAAAGGGGGACAGGTTGGCTACGAGCAGTACTTC. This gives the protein CASRKGGQVGYEQYF.

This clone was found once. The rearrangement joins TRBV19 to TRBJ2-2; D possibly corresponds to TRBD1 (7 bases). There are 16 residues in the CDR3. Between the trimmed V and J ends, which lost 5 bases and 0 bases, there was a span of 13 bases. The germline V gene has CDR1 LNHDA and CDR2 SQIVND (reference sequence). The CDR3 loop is CASSAEGAANTGELFF. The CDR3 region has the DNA TGTGCCAGTAGTGCGGAGGGGGCGGCGAACACCGGGGAGCTGTTTTTT.

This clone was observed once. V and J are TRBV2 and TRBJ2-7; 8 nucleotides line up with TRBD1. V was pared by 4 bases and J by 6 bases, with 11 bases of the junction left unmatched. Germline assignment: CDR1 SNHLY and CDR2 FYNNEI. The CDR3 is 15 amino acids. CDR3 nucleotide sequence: TGTGCCAGCAGTGCCCGGACAGGGAATCCGGTCGAGCAGTACTTC. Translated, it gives CASSARTGNPVEQYF.

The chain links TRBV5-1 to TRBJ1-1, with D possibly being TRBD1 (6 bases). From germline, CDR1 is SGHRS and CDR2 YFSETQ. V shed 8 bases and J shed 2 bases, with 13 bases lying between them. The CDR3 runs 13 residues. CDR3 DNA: TGCGCCAGTTCGGGACACCGTAACACTGAAGCTTTCTTT. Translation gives CASSGHRNTEAFF.

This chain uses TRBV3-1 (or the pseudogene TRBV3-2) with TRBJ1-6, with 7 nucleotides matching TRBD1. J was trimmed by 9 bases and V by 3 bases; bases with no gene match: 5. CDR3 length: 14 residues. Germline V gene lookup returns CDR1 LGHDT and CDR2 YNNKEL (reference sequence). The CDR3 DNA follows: TGTGCCAGCAGCCAGACAGGGCAAGGTTCACCCCTCCACTTT. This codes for CASSQTGQGSPLHF.

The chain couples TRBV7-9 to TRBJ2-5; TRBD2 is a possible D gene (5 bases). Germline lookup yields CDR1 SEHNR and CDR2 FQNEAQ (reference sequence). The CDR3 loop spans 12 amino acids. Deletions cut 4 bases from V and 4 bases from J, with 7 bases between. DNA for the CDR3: TGTGCCAGCAGCTATGGAGGAGAGACCCAGTACTTC. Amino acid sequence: CASSYGGETQYF.

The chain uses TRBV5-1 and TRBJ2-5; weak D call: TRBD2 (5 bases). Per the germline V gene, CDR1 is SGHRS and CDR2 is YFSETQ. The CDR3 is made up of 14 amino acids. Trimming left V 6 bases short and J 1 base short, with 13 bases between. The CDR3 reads CASTTGLGQETQYF. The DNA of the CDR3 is TGCGCCAGCACCACCGGACTCGGCCAAGAGACCCAGTACTTC.

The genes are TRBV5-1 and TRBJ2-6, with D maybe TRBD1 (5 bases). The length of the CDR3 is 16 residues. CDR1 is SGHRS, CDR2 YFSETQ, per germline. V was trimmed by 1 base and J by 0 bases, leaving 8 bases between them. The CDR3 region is CASSLTGTSGANVLTF. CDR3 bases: TGCGCCAGCAGCTTGACAGGAACCTCTGGGGCCAACGTCCTGACTTTC. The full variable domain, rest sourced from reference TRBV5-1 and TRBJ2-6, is KAGVTQTPRYLIKTRGQQVTLSCSPISGHRSVSWYQQTPGQGLQFLFEYFSETQRNKGNFPGRFSGRQFSNSRSEMNVSTLELGDSALYLCASSLTGTSGANVLTFGAGSRLTVL.

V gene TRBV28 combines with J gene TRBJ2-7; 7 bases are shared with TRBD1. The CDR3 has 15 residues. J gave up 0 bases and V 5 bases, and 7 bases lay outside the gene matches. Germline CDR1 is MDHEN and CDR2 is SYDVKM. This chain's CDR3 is CASSPGTDFSYEQYF. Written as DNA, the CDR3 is TGTGCCAGCAGTCCCGGGACAGACTTCTCCTACGAGCAGTACTTC.

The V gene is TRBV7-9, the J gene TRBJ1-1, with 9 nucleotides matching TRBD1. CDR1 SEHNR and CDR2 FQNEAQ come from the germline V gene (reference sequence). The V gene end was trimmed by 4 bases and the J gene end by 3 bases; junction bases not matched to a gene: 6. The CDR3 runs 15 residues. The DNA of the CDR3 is TGTGCCAGCAGCTCGAGGGGACAGGGCGACACTGAAGCTTTCTTT. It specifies CASSSRGQGDTEAFF. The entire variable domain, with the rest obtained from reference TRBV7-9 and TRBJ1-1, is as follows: DTGVSQNPRHKITKRGQNVTFRCDPISEHNRLYWYRQTLGQGPEFLTYFQNEAQLEKSRLLSDRFSAERPKGSFSTLEIQRTEQGDSAMYLCASSSRGQGDTEAFFGQGTRLTVV.

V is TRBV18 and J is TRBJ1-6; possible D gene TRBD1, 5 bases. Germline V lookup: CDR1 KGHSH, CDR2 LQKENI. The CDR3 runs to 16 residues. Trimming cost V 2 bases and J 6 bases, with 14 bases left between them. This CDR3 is CASSPAWLDSNSPLHF. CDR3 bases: TGTGCCAGCTCACCAGCCTGGTTAGACAGTAATTCACCCCTCCACTTT.

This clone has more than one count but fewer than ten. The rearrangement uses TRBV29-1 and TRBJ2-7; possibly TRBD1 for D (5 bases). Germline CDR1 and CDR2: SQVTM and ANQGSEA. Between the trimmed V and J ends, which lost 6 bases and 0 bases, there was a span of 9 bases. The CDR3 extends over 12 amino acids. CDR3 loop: CSVGLSSYEQYF. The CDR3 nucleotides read TGCAGCGTGGGGCTAAGCTCCTACGAGCAGTACTTC.

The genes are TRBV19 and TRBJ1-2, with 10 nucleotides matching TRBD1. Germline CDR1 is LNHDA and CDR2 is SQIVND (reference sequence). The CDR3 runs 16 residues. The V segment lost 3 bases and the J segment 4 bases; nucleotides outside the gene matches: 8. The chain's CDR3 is CASSMKPGQGLYGYTF. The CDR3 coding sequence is TGTGCCAGTAGTATGAAACCGGGACAGGGGCTCTATGGCTACACCTTC.

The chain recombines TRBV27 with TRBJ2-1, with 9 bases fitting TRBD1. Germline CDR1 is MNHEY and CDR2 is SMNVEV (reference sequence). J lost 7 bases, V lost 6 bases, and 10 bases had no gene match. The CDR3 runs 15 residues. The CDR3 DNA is TGTGCCAGCAGCCAACAGGGGGCAGGAGTAAATGAGCAGTTCTTC. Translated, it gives CASSQQGAGVNEQFF.

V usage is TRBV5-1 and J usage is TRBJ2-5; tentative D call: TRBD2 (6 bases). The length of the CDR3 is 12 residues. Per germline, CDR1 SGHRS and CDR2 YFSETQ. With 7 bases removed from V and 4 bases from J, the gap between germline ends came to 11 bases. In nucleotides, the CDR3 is TGCGCCAGCCTGGGGGGTGGAGAGACCCAGTACTTC. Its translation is CASLGGGETQYF.

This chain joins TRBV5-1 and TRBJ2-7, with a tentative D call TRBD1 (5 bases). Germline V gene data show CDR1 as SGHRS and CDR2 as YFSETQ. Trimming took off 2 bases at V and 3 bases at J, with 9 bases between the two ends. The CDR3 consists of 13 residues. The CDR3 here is CASSLDDSYEQYF. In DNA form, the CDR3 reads TGCGCCAGCAGCTTAGACGACAGCTACGAGCAGTACTTC.

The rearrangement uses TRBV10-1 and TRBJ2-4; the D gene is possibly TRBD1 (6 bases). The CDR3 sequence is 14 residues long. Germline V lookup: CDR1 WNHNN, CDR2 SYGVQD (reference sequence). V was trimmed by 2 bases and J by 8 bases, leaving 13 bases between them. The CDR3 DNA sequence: TGCGCCAGCAGTGAGATAGGGGGTAAGTACATTCAGTACTTC. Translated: CASSEIGGKYIQYF.

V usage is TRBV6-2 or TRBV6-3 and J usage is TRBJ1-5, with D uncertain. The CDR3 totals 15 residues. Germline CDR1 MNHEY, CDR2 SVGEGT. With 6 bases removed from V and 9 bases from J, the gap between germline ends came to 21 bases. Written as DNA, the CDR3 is TGTGCCAGCAGCCCTCTCGGGCGGGGTTCATCGCCCCAGCATTTT. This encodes CASSPLGRGSSPQHF.

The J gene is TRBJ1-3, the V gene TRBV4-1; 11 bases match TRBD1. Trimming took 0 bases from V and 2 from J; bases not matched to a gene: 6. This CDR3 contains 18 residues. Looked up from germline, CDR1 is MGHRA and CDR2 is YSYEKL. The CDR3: CASSQDSGTGGAGNTIYF. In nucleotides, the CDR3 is TGCGCCAGCAGCCAAGATAGCGGGACAGGGGGTGCTGGAAACACCATATATTTT.

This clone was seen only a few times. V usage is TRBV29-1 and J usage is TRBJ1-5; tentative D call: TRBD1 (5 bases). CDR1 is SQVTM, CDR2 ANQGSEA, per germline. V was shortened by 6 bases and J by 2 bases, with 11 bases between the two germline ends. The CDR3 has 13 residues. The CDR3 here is CSVSGVGNQPQHF. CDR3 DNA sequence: TGCAGCGTCTCGGGGGTTGGCAATCAGCCCCAGCATTTT.

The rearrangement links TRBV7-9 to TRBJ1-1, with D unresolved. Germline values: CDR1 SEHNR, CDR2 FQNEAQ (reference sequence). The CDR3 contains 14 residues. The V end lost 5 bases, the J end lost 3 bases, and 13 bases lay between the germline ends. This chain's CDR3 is CASSPGVQDTEAFF. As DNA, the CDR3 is TGTGCCAGCAGCCCCGGGGTTCAGGACACTGAAGCTTTCTTT.